This TCR beta chain is from a study of blood T cell repertoires in COVID-19. Study summary: From the United States, Italy and Spain came samples of acute and convalescent COVID-19. PBMCs, B-cell-depleted T cells, or T cells were the source of the cDNA or gDNA that made up the material.

Assay used: immunoSEQ multiplex PCR; TCRdb lists only in-frame clones, some missing. Here the sample spans about 260,000 clones, around 86% being singletons. This CDR3 is built from 17 residues. Germline loops: CDR1 SGHDN, CDR2 FVKESK. V was shortened by 2 bases and J by 6 bases, with 17 bases between the two germline ends. The specimen was peripheral blood. This receptor was obtained from a woman between 35 and 50 years old who had recovered from COVID-19. The gene calls are TRBV14 and TRBJ1-6; D might be TRBD1 (6 bases). The CDR3 here is CASSQLGGAPSNSPLHF. Written as DNA, the CDR3 is TGTGCCAGCAGCCAACTTGGGGGCGCCCCGAGTAATTCACCCCTCCACTTT.